This T cell receptor beta chain was sequenced for a study of CD8+CD57+ T cells in acquired aplastic anemia. Study summary: The average for DNA from sorted CD4+ and CD8+ cells was about 2.9 ug. General observations from the study: Patients were compared with controls for CD8+ Simpson's diversity, and no significant difference emerged.

Comments on this clonotype: Antigen: not known.

Genomic DNA constituted the template upon which TCR beta VDJ and CDR3 profiling was performed. Each CDR3 protein is one row after TCRdb ran MiXCR on the reads. The sample yields about 200,000 distinct CDR3 sequences, 50% to 70% seen once. The V segment lost 5 bases and the J segment 0 bases; nucleotides outside the gene matches: 4. CDR3 size: 15 residues. Germline loops: CDR1 LNHDA, CDR2 SQIVND (reference sequence). CD8+CD57+ cell expansion, shown by flow cytometry, had occurred in the patients selected for sequencing. With no exception, the patients had severe acquired aplastic anemia. Prior therapy had not been administered to any patient at the time of blood sampling.

The rearrangement joins TRBV19 to TRBJ2-7; 10 positions agree with TRBD2. Material: sorted CD4+, CD8+, or CD8+CD57+ T cells (not recorded which) from PBMCs. The receptor's source is a human donor with aplastic anemia. CDR3 bases: TGTGCCAGTAGTTCACGGACTAGCGGCTCCTACGAGCAGTACTTC. Translating gives CASSSRTSGSYEQYF. Based on the CDR3 plus reference TRBV19 and TRBJ2-7, the full variable domain is DGGITQSPKYLFRKEGQNVTLSCEQNLNHDAMYWYRQDPGQGLRLIYYSQIVNDFQKGDIAEGYSVSREKKESFPLTVTSAQKNPTAFYLCASSSRTSGSYEQYFGPGTRLTVT.